This record concerns one TCR beta chain sequence. Assay: immunoSEQ multiplex PCR; the TCRdb copy retains only in-frame clones and omits some. The data show about 64,000 clones, with roughly 91% seen just once and over 1.5% held by the top ten. The sample is drawn from a study of cytomegalovirus exposure and HLA in healthy donors. Specimen: PBMCs. The clonotype comes from a woman between 18 and 29 years old in good health and CMV-seronegative.

CDR3 sequence (DNA): TGTGCCAGCAGCTTTTCCTCTTACGAGCAGTACTTC. This encodes CASSFSSYEQYF. This chain joins TRBV5-4 and TRBJ2-7, with D unclear. The CDR3 extends over 12 amino acids. Germline CDR1 SGHNT, CDR2 YYREEE (reference sequence). Trimming removed 2 bases at V and 4 bases at J, with 7 bases between. Full variable domain (rest looked up from reference TRBV5-4 and TRBJ2-7): ETGVTQSPTHLIKTRGQQVTLRCSSQSGHNTVSWYQQALGQGPQFIFQYYREEENGRGNFPPRFSGLQFPNYSSELNVNALELDDSALYLCASSFSSYEQYFGPGTRLTVT.